Following are 21 T cell receptor beta chains from one sample sequenced in a study of tumor-infiltrating lymphocytes in primary liver carcinoma. Priming with a constant-region primer yielded TCR beta cDNA from 400 to 500 ng total RNA. Slightly modified ARM-PCR with three nested multiplex PCR rounds yielded TCR beta libraries. Two initial PCR rounds of around 10 cycles each paired TRBV1-TRBV30 forward primers with a C-beta reverse primer. TCRdb redid the calling of the multiplex PCR reads with MiXCR, one entry per CDR3 protein. The table has 90,000 to 140,000 distinct CDR3 sequences, around 80% seen once. Co-extraction of both nucleic acids (RNA and DNA) used about 17-33 mg of unsorted bulk tissue. The material sequenced was liver tumor tissue from sampling region 3. Subset meaning: tumor region T3, left-lateral pole. The receptors derive from a man aged 35 to 55 with primary liver carcinoma and hepatitis B virus infection.

With regard to this clonotype: At one end the junction does not follow the germline gene, possibly because of a read error. J is TRBJ1-1 and V is TRBV6-1; D remains ambiguous. The length of the CDR3 is 16 residues. Germline CDR1 reads MNHNS; CDR2 reads SASEGT. CDR3 DNA: TGTGCTAGCAATGCGACTCGACCGGGATGGGGCACTGAAGCTTTCTTT. Amino acid sequence: CASNATRPGWGTEAFF.

With regard to this clonotype: The conserved phenylalanine or tryptophan normally closing the CDR3 is absent here, so this likely arose from a read error. The chain couples TRBV6-2 or TRBV6-3 to TRBJ1-5, with 8 bases identical to TRBD1. The CDR3 is 14 residues long. CDR1 is MNHEY and CDR2 is SVGEGT in the germline V gene. J lost 4 bases, V lost 9 bases, and 8 bases had no gene match. CDR3 sequence: CASRRTGNNQPQHS. For the CDR3, the DNA is TGTGCCAGTAGGAGGACAGGGAATAATCAGCCCCAGCATTCT.

The chain is built from TRBV29-1 and TRBJ2-1; D ambiguous. The CDR3 is 13 residues long. Looked up from germline, CDR1 is SQVTM and CDR2 is ANQGSEA. V dropped 5 bases and J dropped 13 bases, with 21 bases sitting between them. The CDR3 here is CSVLVSSGREQFF. The CDR3 DNA reads TGCAGCGTTCTGGTATCGTCCGGGCGTGAACAGTTCTTC.

Concerning this clonotype: Germline is not matched at one junction end, which may reflect a read error. This chain uses TRBV5-5 with TRBJ1-2; weak D call: TRBD1 (5 bases). Looked up from germline, CDR1 is SGHKS and CDR2 is YYEKEE (reference sequence). The CDR3 length is 13 residues. The CDR3 spells CTSRVPGTSGYTF. The CDR3 bases are TGTACCAGCAGGGTGCCGGGAACTTCTGGCTACACCTTC.

Details on this clonotype: Likely a read error: the CDR3 ends without its conserved phenylalanine or tryptophan. This chain uses TRBV6-2 or TRBV6-3 with TRBJ2-3; 8 bases fit TRBD2. V lost 2 bases to trimming and J lost 3 bases; unmatched junction nucleotides: 7. The CDR3 covers 16 residues. Germline lookup yields CDR1 MNHEY and CDR2 SVGEGT. CDR3: CASSYLTGGPTDTQYS. CDR3 nucleotide sequence: TGTGCCAGCAGTTACCTAACGGGAGGGCCGACAGATACGCAGTATTCT.

V is TRBV5-4 and J is TRBJ2-5; no definite D call. V lost 5 bases to trimming and J lost 1 base, with 12 bases between them. This CDR3 is built from 14 residues. The germline gives CDR1 SGHNT, CDR2 YYREEE (reference sequence). The CDR3 protein is CASSMSDPQETQYF. The CDR3, as DNA: TGTGCCAGCAGTATGTCTGACCCCCAAGAGACCCAGTACTTC.

As to this clonotype: Germline and junction disagree at one end, which may indicate a read error. The rearrangement links TRBV11-1 to TRBJ1-6; D is unresolved. CDR3 size: 13 residues. Looked up from germline, CDR1 is SGHAT and CDR2 is FQDESV (reference sequence). The CDR3 DNA is TGTGTCAGCAGCCGGATACTGATTTCACCCCTCCGCTTT. This sequence encodes CVSSRILISPLRF. The full variable domain, completed using reference TRBV11-1 and TRBJ1-6, is EAEVAQSPRYKITEKSQAVAFWCDPISGHATLYWYRQILGQGPELLVQFQDESVVDDSQLPKDRFSAERLKGVDSTLKIQPAELGDSAMYLCVSSRILISPLRFGNGTRLTVT.

Notes on this clonotype: The germline gene is not matched at one end of the junction; a read error may be the cause. The chain joins TRBV11-2 to TRBJ2-5; the D gene is possibly TRBD1 (5 bases). The CDR3 runs 15 residues. CDR1 is SGHAT and CDR2 is FQNNGV in the germline V gene. This chain's CDR3 is CASSLGALGQETQYF. The CDR3 DNA is TGTGCCAGCAGCTTAGGGGCTCTCGGACAAGAGACCCAGTATTTC.

Worth noting for this clonotype: The conserved final phenylalanine or tryptophan is absent from the CDR3, which likely points to a read error. The chain carries TRBV29-1 and TRBJ2-2, with 9 bases matching TRBD1. The CDR3 consists of 15 residues. In germline, CDR1 is SQVTM, CDR2 ANQGSEA. J was trimmed by 10 bases and V by 6 bases; bases with no gene match: 15. CDR3 bases: TGCAGCGTCGCCCGGGACAGGGTCGGTTCCGAGGAGCTGTTTATT. Protein product: CSVARDRVGSEELFI.

Written as DNA, the CDR3 is TGTGCCAGCAGCCACCAGGGAGCGGGATCCTACGAGCAGTACTTC. As protein: CASSHQGAGSYEQYF. The rearrangement uses TRBV3-2 and TRBJ2-7; TRBD2, the table's D call, lacks a check against the DNA. TRBV3-2 is a recognized pseudogene. The CDR3 has 15 amino acids.

On this clonotype: The junction and the germline gene differ at one end; a read error may be behind it. The chain combines TRBV5-4 with TRBJ2-7; tentative D call: TRBD2 (6 bases). The CDR3 has 15 amino acids. Germline V gene data show CDR1 as SGHNT and CDR2 as YYREEE (reference sequence). CDR3 DNA: TGTGCCAGCAGCACCCCGAGTGGCGGGACCTACGAGCACTACTTC. Translated: CASSTPSGGTYEHYF.

This clonotype showed up just a few times. At one end the junction does not follow the germline gene, possibly because of a read error. This chain uses TRBV28 with TRBJ2-1; D is uncertain. CDR1 and CDR2 from the germline V gene are MDHEN and SYDVKM. There are 14 residues in the CDR3. CDR3 region: CTSSLSGSTNEQFF. The DNA of the CDR3 is TGTACCAGCAGTTTGTCCGGATCCACCAATGAGCAGTTCTTC.

In the case of this clonotype: Being one base from a much bigger clone, this may be a read error. This chain uses TRBV7-9 with TRBJ1-5; D is perhaps TRBD1 (5 bases). V dropped 7 bases and J dropped 7 bases, with 17 bases sitting between them. The CDR3 covers 14 residues. Germline V gene data show CDR1 as SEHNR and CDR2 as FQNEAQ (reference sequence). CDR3 loop: CASNFGGVEQPQHF. The DNA for the CDR3 is TGTGCCAGCAACTTCGGGGGAGTTGAACAGCCCCAGCATTTT.

This clonotype has a single count. Sequence at one end of the junction differs from germline and may be a read error. The chain carries TRBV6-6 and TRBJ1-2; TRBD1 matches at 9 bases. The CDR3 loop spans 14 amino acids. The germline CDR1 and CDR2 sequences are MNHNY and SVGAGI (reference sequence). This CDR3 is CASRPTGDREGYTF. As DNA, the CDR3 is TGTGCCAGCCGACCTACGGGGGACAGGGAAGGCTACACATTC.

The chain uses TRBV20-1 and TRBJ1-2; a possible D gene is TRBD1 (6 bases). The V gene's germline CDR1 is DFQATT and CDR2 SNEGSKA (reference sequence). Trimming stripped 0 bases from V and 1 base from J, with 15 bases between. The CDR3 has 16 amino acids. The CDR3 is CSARDRYRAVNYGYTF. In DNA form, the CDR3 reads TGCAGTGCTAGAGATCGTTACAGGGCGGTTAACTATGGCTACACCTTC.

In the case of this clonotype: Compared with germline, one end of the junction differs, possibly owing to a read error. The gene calls are TRBV20-1 and TRBJ2-1, with TRBD2 as a possible D gene (6 bases). Germline V gene sequence: CDR1 DFQATT, CDR2 SNEGSKA (reference sequence). The CDR3 totals 16 residues. The CDR3 DNA reads as TGCAGTGCTGAGGGAGGCCCGAGGGATGCCTACAATGTGCAGTTCTTC. Protein: CSAEGGPRDAYNVQFF.

As to this clonotype: Compared with germline, one end of the junction differs, possibly owing to a read error. The chain couples TRBV10-2 to TRBJ2-1; the D gene could be TRBD1 or TRBD2 (5 bases each). From germline, CDR1 is WSHSY and CDR2 SAAADI. This CDR3 comprises 12 residues. The DNA of the CDR3 is TGCGCCAGCAGTGAGTCGAGTCGGGGTCAGGGCTTT. Amino acid sequence: CASSESSRGQGF.

The CDR3 spells CASSSDRGNMNEQFF. The CDR3 DNA reads as TGTGCCAGCAGCTCGGACAGGGGTAATATGAATGAGCAGTTCTTC. The V gene is TRBV7-9, the J gene TRBJ2-1, with TRBD1 identical over 9 bases. This CDR3 contains 15 residues. The ends lost 4 bases at V and 7 bases at J; junction bases unmatched: 8. Germline CDR1 reads SEHNR; CDR2 reads FQNEAQ (reference sequence).

The sample holds one count of this clonotype. The gene calls are TRBV29-1 and TRBJ2-7; D possibly corresponds to TRBD1 (5 bases). Germline V gene sequence: CDR1 SQVTM, CDR2 ANQGSEA. The CDR3 has 13 amino acids. V lost 4 bases to trimming and J lost 7 bases, with 17 bases between them. The CDR3 DNA is TGCAGCGTTGCCCCGACAGTGTTCCATGAGCAGTACTTC. It is translated as CSVAPTVFHEQYF.

A note on this clonotype: A read error is likely, as this CDR3 ends without the conserved phenylalanine or tryptophan. The chain employs TRBV29-1 and TRBJ2-2, with TRBD2 matching over 10 bases. Germline V gives CDR1 SQVTM, CDR2 ANQGSEA. The CDR3 totals 15 residues. In DNA, the CDR3 is TGCTGCGTTGGGACTAGCGCGACGAACACCGGGGAGCTGTTTCTT. Its translation: CCVGTSATNTGELFL.

For this clonotype: One end of the junction does not line up with germline, which may come from a read error. J is TRBJ2-5 and V is TRBV29-1; D uncertain. This CDR3 comprises 13 residues. Germline V lookup: CDR1 SQVTM, CDR2 ANQGSEA. CDR3 nucleotide sequence: TGCAGTGTTGAAGATCATGTTAGGGCGACCCAGTACTTC. It specifies CSVEDHVRATQYF. The full variable domain, with the rest looked up from reference TRBV29-1 and TRBJ2-5, is SAVISQKPSRDICQRGTSLTIQCQVDSQVTMMFWYRQQPGQSLTLIATANQGSEATYESGFVIDKFPISRPNLTFSTLTVSNMSPEDSSIYLCSVEDHVRATQYFGPGTRLLVL.